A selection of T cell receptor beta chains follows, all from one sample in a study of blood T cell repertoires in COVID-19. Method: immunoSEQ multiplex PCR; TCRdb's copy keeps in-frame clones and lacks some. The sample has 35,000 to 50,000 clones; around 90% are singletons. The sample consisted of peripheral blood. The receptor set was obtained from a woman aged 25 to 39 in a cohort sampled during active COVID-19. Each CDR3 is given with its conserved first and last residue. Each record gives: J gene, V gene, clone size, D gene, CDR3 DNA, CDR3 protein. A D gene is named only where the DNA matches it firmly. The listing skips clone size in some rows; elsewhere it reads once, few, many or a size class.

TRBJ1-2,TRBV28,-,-,TGTGCCAGCAAGACTTGGAACTATGGCTACACCTTC,CASKTWNYGYTF
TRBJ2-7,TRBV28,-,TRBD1,TGTGCCAGCAGTTTATCGGGACAGTACGAGCAGTACTTC,CASSLSGQYEQYF
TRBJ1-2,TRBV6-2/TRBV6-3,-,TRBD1,TGTGCCAGCAGTTTGACAGGGACATATGGCTACACCTTC,CASSLTGTYGYTF
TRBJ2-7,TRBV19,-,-,TGTGCCAGTTCCCGCCCAACGAGTAACGAGCAGTACTTC,CASSRPTSNEQYF
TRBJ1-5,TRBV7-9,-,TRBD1,TGTGCCAGCAGCTTCGCGGACAGGCCCAATCAGCCCCAGCATTTT,CASSFADRPNQPQHF
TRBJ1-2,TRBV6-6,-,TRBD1,TGTGCCAGCAGTCGGACAGGGGGCGGCTGGGACTCCTATGGCTACACCTTC,CASSRTGGGWDSYGYTF
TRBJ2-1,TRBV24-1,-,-,TGTGCCACCAGTGATTTGCAGGACTCACTACCTAATGAGCAGTTCTTC,CATSDLQDSLPNEQFF
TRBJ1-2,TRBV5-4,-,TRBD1,TGTGCCAGCAGCCGGACAGGGGTTTTGGGCTACACCTTC,CASSRTGVLGYTF
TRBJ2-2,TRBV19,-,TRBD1,TGTGCCAGCCAGACCGGGACAGGGGTGGATACCGGGGAGCTGTTTTTT,CASQTGTGVDTGELFF
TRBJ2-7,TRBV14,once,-,TGTGCCAGCAGCCAAGGGGCCCCTCCCTACGAGCAGTACTTC,CASSQGAPPYEQYF
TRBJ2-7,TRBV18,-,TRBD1,TGTGCCAGCTCACCCGGGACAGGTGGTTCCTACGAGCAGTACTTC,CASSPGTGGSYEQYF
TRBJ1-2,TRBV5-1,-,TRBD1,TGCGCCAGCTCCTCAAGTTCCAAGCCGGACAGGGACAACTATGGCTACACCTTC,CASSSSSKPDRDNYGYTF
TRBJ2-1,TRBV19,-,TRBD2,TGTGCCAGTAGCCGCGGGGGGACTTACTCCTACAATGAGCAGTTCTTC,CASSRGGTYSYNEQFF
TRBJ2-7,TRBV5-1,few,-,TGCGCCAGCAGCTTGCAGGGGCGGGAGTACGAGCAGTACTTC,CASSLQGREYEQYF
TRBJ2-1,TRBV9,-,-,TGTGCCAGCAGCGTAGCTCCCTCCCTCTCCTACAATGAGCAGTTCTTC,CASSVAPSLSYNEQFF
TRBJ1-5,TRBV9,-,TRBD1,TGTGCCAGCAGAGTGGGACAGGATCAGCCCCAGCATTTT,CASRVGQDQPQHF
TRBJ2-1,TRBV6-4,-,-,TGTGCCAGCAGTGAGCGGGTCAGCCTCAATGAGCAGTTCTTC,CASSERVSLNEQFF
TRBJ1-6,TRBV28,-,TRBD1,TGTGCCAGCAGGGAAGACAGGGGCGGGGTGGCACCCCTCCACTTT,CASREDRGGVAPLHF
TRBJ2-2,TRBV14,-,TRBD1,TGTGCCAGCAGCCAAGTATTGCACAGGGGGGACACCGGGGAGCTGTTTTTT,CASSQVLHRGDTGELFF
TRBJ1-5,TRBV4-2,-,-,TGTGCCAGCAGCCAAGATTACCAACGGTACGAGACCCAGCATTTT,CASSQDYQRYETQHF
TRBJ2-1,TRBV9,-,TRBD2,TGTGCCAGCAGCGTAGGGTCTAGCGGGAGCCCCGTACATGAGCAGTTCTTC,CASSVGSSGSPVHEQFF
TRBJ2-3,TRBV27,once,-,TGTGCCAGCAGTGCCACTAGACGCACAGATACGCAGTATTTT,CASSATRRTDTQYF
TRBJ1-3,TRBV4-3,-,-,TGCGCCAGCAGCCAAGTACAGGGAATTACTGGAAACACCATATATTTT,CASSQVQGITGNTIYF
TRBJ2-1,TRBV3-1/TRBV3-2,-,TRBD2,TGTGCCAGCAGCCAAGGAGTGTTAGCGGGAGGCTACAATGAGCAGTTCTTC,CASSQGVLAGGYNEQFF
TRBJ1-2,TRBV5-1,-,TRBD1,TGCGCCAGCAGCAAACCCCCGGGACAGGTGGACTACACCTTC,CASSKPPGQVDYTF
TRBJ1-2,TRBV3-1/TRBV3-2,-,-,TGTGCCAGCAGCCAAGGGGGCCCATACTATGGCTACACCTTC,CASSQGGPYYGYTF
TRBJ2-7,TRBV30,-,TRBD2,TGTGCCTGGAGGACCGGGACTAGCGTTTACGAGCAGTACTTC,CAWRTGTSVYEQYF
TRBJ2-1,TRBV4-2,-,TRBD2,TGTGCCAGCAGCCCCCACCGGGAGGTCTACAATGAGCAGTTCTTC,CASSPHREVYNEQFF
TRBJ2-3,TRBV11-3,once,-,TGTGCCAGCAGCTTAGGTGTGTGGGCGCAGGAACCAGATACGCAGTATTTT,CASSLGVWAQEPDTQYF
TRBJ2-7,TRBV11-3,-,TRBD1,TGTGCCAGCAGCTATAGCGACAGGGTGACTCCCTCCTACGAGCAGTACTTC,CASSYSDRVTPSYEQYF
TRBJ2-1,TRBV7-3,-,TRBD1,TGTGCCAGCAGTTTGACAGGGAGCTCCTACAATGAGCAGTTCTTC,CASSLTGSSYNEQFF
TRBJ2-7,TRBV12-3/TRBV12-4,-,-,TGTGCCAGCAGGGGGCCTGCGTCATCCGAGCAGTACTTC,CASRGPASSEQYF
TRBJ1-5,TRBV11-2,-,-,TGTGCCAGCAGCTTAGACGTGAATCAGCCCCAGCATTTT,CASSLDVNQPQHF
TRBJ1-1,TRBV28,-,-,TGTGCCAGCAGGTCCCAGTTCACTGAAGCTTTCTTT,CASRSQFTEAFF
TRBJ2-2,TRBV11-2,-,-,TGTGCCAGCAACCTTTGGGGACAGAACACCGGGGAGCTGTTTTTT,CASNLWGQNTGELFF